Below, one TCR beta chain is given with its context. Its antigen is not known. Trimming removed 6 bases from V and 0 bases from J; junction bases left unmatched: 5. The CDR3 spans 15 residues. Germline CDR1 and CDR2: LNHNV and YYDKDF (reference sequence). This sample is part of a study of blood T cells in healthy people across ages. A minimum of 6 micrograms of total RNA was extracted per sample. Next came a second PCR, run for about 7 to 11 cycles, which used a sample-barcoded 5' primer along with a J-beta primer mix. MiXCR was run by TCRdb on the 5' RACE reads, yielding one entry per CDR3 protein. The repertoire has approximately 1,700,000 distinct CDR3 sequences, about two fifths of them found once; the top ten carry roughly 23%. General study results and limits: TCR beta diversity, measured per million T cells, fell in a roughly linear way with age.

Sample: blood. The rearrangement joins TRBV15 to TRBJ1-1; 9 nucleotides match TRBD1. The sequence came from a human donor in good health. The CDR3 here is CATRRTGAMNTEAFF. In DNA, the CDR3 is TGTGCCACCAGGCGGACAGGGGCCATGAACACTGAAGCTTTCTTT.